Listed here are 31 T cell receptor beta chains from one sample, sequenced in a study of T cell responses to AZD1222 COVID-19 vaccine. The protocol was immunoSEQ multiplex PCR, while the TCRdb copy is restricted to in-frame clones and leaves out a portion. This table has tens of thousands of clones, 85% appearing once. The input for sequencing was peripheral blood, taken on day 0 of AZD1222 vaccination. These receptors came from an adult in good health.

The chain combines TRBV19 with TRBJ1-5; TRBD1 matches 7 bases. Germline V gene data show CDR1 as LNHDA and CDR2 as SQIVND (reference sequence). The CDR3 has 13 residues. V lost 7 bases and J lost 2; bases outside the gene matches: 2. Written as DNA, the CDR3 is TGTGCCAGTACCGGGACAGGCAATCAGCCCCAGCATTTT. Translation gives CASTGTGNQPQHF. Drawing the rest from reference TRBV19 and TRBJ1-5, the complete variable domain is DGGITQSPKYLFRKEGQNVTLSCEQNLNHDAMYWYRQDPGQGLRLIYYSQIVNDFQKGDIAEGYSVSREKKESFPLTVTSAQKNPTAFYLCASTGTGNQPQHFGDGTRLSIL.

V is TRBV6-1 and J is TRBJ1-2; no definite D call. V dropped 1 base and J dropped 8 bases, with 17 bases sitting between them. Germline V gene data show CDR1 as MNHNS and CDR2 as SASEGT. This CDR3 is 15 amino acids long. The CDR3 reads CASSEELGGRGGYTF. The CDR3 DNA reads TGTGCCAGCAGTGAAGAGCTAGGTGGTCGAGGCGGCTACACCTTC.

CDR3 region: CASRLLKDSPLHF. In DNA form, the CDR3 reads TGTGCCAGTAGGTTATTGAAAGATTCACCCCTCCACTTT. J is TRBJ1-6 and V is TRBV19, with D uncertain. CDR1 is LNHDA and CDR2 is SQIVND in the germline V gene (reference sequence). The germline V and J ends were trimmed by 6 bases and 8 bases, with 11 bases remaining between them. This CDR3 spans 13 amino acids.

This sequence joins TRBV5-1 and TRBJ1-6; the D is unclear. Trimming removed 1 base at V and 10 bases at J, with 15 bases between. Germline CDR1 reads SGHRS; CDR2 reads YFSETQ. The CDR3 sequence is 15 residues long. The CDR3 spells CASSLRTGSESPLHF. The CDR3 nucleotides read TGCGCCAGCAGCTTGAGGACGGGCTCTGAGTCACCCCTCCACTTT. The entire variable domain, with the rest obtained from reference TRBV5-1 and TRBJ1-6, is as follows: KAGVTQTPRYLIKTRGQQVTLSCSPISGHRSVSWYQQTPGQGLQFLFEYFSETQRNKGNFPGRFSGRQFSNSRSEMNVSTLELGDSALYLCASSLRTGSESPLHFGNGTRLTVT.

The gene calls are TRBV5-1 and TRBJ1-6; 7 positions match TRBD1. Germline V gene data show CDR1 as SGHRS and CDR2 as YFSETQ. The CDR3 length is 15 residues. V lost 4 bases to trimming and J lost 8 bases; unmatched junction nucleotides: 9. CDR3 protein: CASSGKTGRDSPLHF. For the CDR3, the DNA is TGCGCCAGCAGCGGGAAGACAGGGAGGGATTCACCCCTCCACTTT.

This clone was seen more than once but under ten times. This same CDR3 is encoded by further DNA sequences in the sample. The CDR3 region is CASSSGLAGQETQYF. In DNA form, the CDR3 reads TGTGCCAGCAGCTCGGGACTAGCGGGGCAAGAGACCCAGTACTTC. J is TRBJ2-5 and V is TRBV7-3, with 13 bases identical to TRBD2. The CDR3 totals 15 residues. V was pared by 4 bases and J by 2 bases, with 1 base of the junction left unmatched. Germline CDR1 and CDR2: SGHTA and FQGTGA.

The chain couples TRBV7-8 to TRBJ2-7; D not certain. Trimming pared 2 bases from V and 3 bases from J, leaving 11 bases between. The CDR3 totals 14 residues. Looked up from germline, CDR1 is SGHVS and CDR2 is FQNEAQ. The CDR3 DNA reads TGTGCCAGCAGCTTATTTCGGTCTAGCTACGAGCAGTACTTC. Amino acids: CASSLFRSSYEQYF.

V is TRBV27 and J is TRBJ2-1, with D possibly TRBD1 on 6 matching bases. The CDR3 length is 14 residues. With 10 bases removed from V and 5 bases from J, the gap between germline ends came to 18 bases. Germline CDR1 reads MNHEY; CDR2 reads SMNVEV (reference sequence). This CDR3 reads CATLRQERDNEQFF. Written as DNA, the CDR3 is TGTGCCACCCTCAGACAGGAGCGAGACAATGAGCAGTTCTTC.

The chain combines TRBV5-4 with TRBJ1-3; D remains ambiguous. V lost 4 bases, J lost 0 bases, and 8 bases lay in between. The CDR3 is 14 residues long. Germline loops: CDR1 SGHNT, CDR2 YYREEE (reference sequence). The CDR3 nucleotides are TGTGCCAGCAGCGTCCGCAACTCTGGAAACACCATATATTTT. Amino acid sequence: CASSVRNSGNTIYF.

The chain carries TRBV12-3 or TRBV12-4 and TRBJ2-3, with no clear D. CDR3 length: 12 residues. V gave up 5 bases and J gave up 3 bases, with 6 bases separating them. CDR3 coding DNA: TGTGCCAGCAGTGTCAGGACAGATACGCAGTATTTT. Translated: CASSVRTDTQYF.

This clone was seen only a few times. The rearrangement joins TRBV10-3 to TRBJ2-7, with 12 positions matching TRBD2. The CDR3 contains 13 residues. Germline V gives CDR1 ENHRY, CDR2 SYGVKD. V trimming: 10 bases; J trimming: 4 bases; junction bases outside the gene matches: 5. The CDR3 DNA reads TGTGCCACCCGAACTAGCGGGGGGTACGAGCAGTACTTC. This sequence encodes CATRTSGGYEQYF.

The chain combines TRBV6-1 with TRBJ2-1; TRBD1 is a possible D gene (6 bases). The CDR3 totals 17 residues. Germline-derived CDR1 and CDR2 are MNHNS and SASEGT. The ends were cut back, 1 base at V and 2 bases at J, with 15 bases in the middle. The CDR3 reads CASSEGVGHDPYNEQFF. CDR3 DNA sequence: TGTGCCAGCAGTGAAGGGGTGGGACACGACCCCTACAATGAGCAGTTCTTC.

The V and J genes are TRBV2 and TRBJ2-5, with D possibly matching TRBD1 (6 bases). In germline, CDR1 is SNHLY, CDR2 FYNNEI. This CDR3 region has 16 residues. The V end was cut by 1 base, the J end by 2 bases, with 14 bases between. The CDR3 DNA is TGTGCCAGCAGTGAAGTAAAGGGCAGGGGTCAAGAGACCCAGTACTTC. It translates to CASSEVKGRGQETQYF.

This clone was picked up a small number of times. This chain joins TRBV7-2 and TRBJ1-1; no firm D call. The CDR3 runs to 14 residues. CDR1 and CDR2 (germline): SGHTA, FQGNSA. Trimming pared 3 bases from V and 3 bases from J, leaving 11 bases between. The CDR3 sequence: CASSFPTEYTEAFF. The CDR3 region has the DNA TGTGCCAGCAGCTTCCCGACGGAATACACTGAAGCTTTCTTT.

The V call is TRBV2, the J call TRBJ1-2, with 9 nucleotides matching TRBD1. CDR1 and CDR2 from the germline V gene are SNHLY and FYNNEI. Germline trimming cut 4 bases from V and 2 bases from J; bases unmatched to any gene: 2. This CDR3 has 14 amino acids. The CDR3 region has the DNA TGTGCCAGCAGTGGGGGACAGGGAAACTATGGCTACACCTTC. Translation gives CASSGGQGNYGYTF. The full variable domain, in which reference TRBV2 and TRBJ1-2 provide the parts outside the CDR3, is EPEVTQTPSHQVTQMGQEVILRCVPISNHLYFYWYRQILGQKVEFLVSFYNNEISEKSEIFDDQFSVERPDGSNFTLKIRSTKLEDSAMYFCASSGGQGNYGYTFGSGTRLTVV.

The CDR3 reads CASSATGFSGNTIYF. DNA of the CDR3: TGTGCCAGCAGCGCTACAGGGTTCTCTGGAAACACCATATATTTT. This chain uses TRBV11-2 with TRBJ1-3; TRBD1 is a possible D gene (6 bases). Germline lookup yields CDR1 SGHAT and CDR2 FQNNGV. The CDR3 loop spans 15 amino acids. The V end was cut by 5 bases, the J end by 0 bases, with 11 bases between.

The rearrangement links TRBV28 to TRBJ2-7, with unresolved D. Germline values: CDR1 MDHEN, CDR2 SYDVKM. The CDR3 is 16 amino acids. V was trimmed by 5 bases and J by 0 bases, leaving 17 bases between them. The DNA for the CDR3 is TGTGCCAGCAGTCAAATTGTGGGGAAGGGCTCCTACGAGCAGTACTTC. It is translated as CASSQIVGKGSYEQYF.

The V and J genes are TRBV6-6 and TRBJ2-1; 13 bases are shared with TRBD2. Per the germline V gene, CDR1 is MNHNY and CDR2 is SVGAGI (reference sequence). V was clipped by 8 bases and J by 5 bases; unmatched bases: 0. The CDR3 is made up of 13 amino acids. CDR3 in DNA: TGTGCCAGCGGGACTAGCGGGGACAATGAGCAGTTCTTC. As protein: CASGTSGDNEQFF.

This clone was seen only once. This chain uses TRBV12-3 or TRBV12-4 with TRBJ1-1; 7 bases are a match to TRBD1. The trim removed 6 bases at V and 8 bases at J, leaving 9 bases unmatched. The CDR3 is 13 amino acids. The CDR3 sequence is CASRWDSSAEAFF. The DNA for the CDR3 is TGTGCCAGCAGGTGGGACAGCTCGGCAGAAGCTTTCTTT.

The table lists this clone with a count of one. V is TRBV3-1 (or the pseudogene TRBV3-2) and J is TRBJ2-5; unclear D gene. Germline V gene lookup returns CDR1 LGHDT and CDR2 YNNKEL (reference sequence). This CDR3 is 15 amino acids long. The ends were cut back, 1 base at V and 1 base at J, with 10 bases in the middle. CDR3 in amino acids: CASSQVGQIQETQYF. The DNA for the CDR3 is TGTGCCAGCAGCCAAGTCGGGCAAATCCAAGAGACCCAGTACTTC.

This chain links TRBV15 with TRBJ2-7; D not certain. The V and J ends lost 0 bases and 5 bases respectively, with 8 bases between them. The CDR3 covers 13 residues. CDR1 and CDR2 from the germline V gene are LNHNV and YYDKDF (reference sequence). CDR3 loop: CATSRDRGNEQYF. CDR3 DNA sequence: TGTGCCACCAGCAGAGATCGAGGAAACGAGCAGTACTTC.

This clone was seen just once. V usage is TRBV19 and J usage is TRBJ1-4; 9 bases are shared with TRBD1. V shed 8 bases, J shed 6 bases, and the junction held 10 bases outside the gene matches. This CDR3 is built from 15 residues. Germline CDR1 and CDR2: LNHDA and SQIVND (reference sequence). CDR3 sequence: CASPRARDRDEKLFF. The CDR3 DNA reads as TGTGCCAGTCCTCGGGCCCGGGACAGGGATGAAAAACTGTTTTTT.

The chain employs TRBV27 and TRBJ1-1, with D hard to call. This CDR3 spans 10 amino acids. Trimming removed 9 bases from V and 7 bases from J, with 9 bases in between. Germline V CDR1 and CDR2: MNHEY, SMNVEV (reference sequence). The CDR3 spells CARRAIEAFF. As DNA, the CDR3 is TGTGCCAGAAGAGCCATTGAAGCTTTCTTT.

This clone showed up just a few times. The chain couples TRBV27 to TRBJ2-5; no clear D gene. Germline V CDR1 and CDR2: MNHEY, SMNVEV (reference sequence). This CDR3 has 14 amino acids. V was cut by 7 bases and J by 5 bases, with 17 bases left in between. In DNA, the CDR3 is TGTGCCAGCACTTCGCTCGACGGTAGGGAGACCCAGTACTTC. Its translation: CASTSLDGRETQYF.

This clone has only one observation. The genes are TRBV27 and TRBJ1-4; unclear D gene. V lost 4 bases and J 7 bases, leaving 7 bases between the germline ends. Germline V gives CDR1 MNHEY, CDR2 SMNVEV (reference sequence). The CDR3 contains 12 residues. DNA for the CDR3: TGTGCCAGCAGTTCCTTGGGTGAAAAACTGTTTTTT. Residues: CASSSLGEKLFF. Full variable domain (rest looked up from reference TRBV27 and TRBJ1-4): EAQVTQNPRYLITVTGKKLTVTCSQNMNHEYMSWYRQDPGLGLRQIYYSMNVEVTDKGDVPEGYKVSRKEKRNFPLILESPSPNQTSLYFCASSSLGEKLFFGSGTQLSVL.

J is TRBJ1-2 and V is TRBV27; D remains unclear. Germline V gene sequence: CDR1 MNHEY, CDR2 SMNVEV (reference sequence). Trimming took 2 bases from V and 8 from J, leaving 18 bases between them. This CDR3 has 15 amino acids. Written as DNA, the CDR3 is TGTGCCAGCAGTTTAACTTGGGAGGGCGCTAGGGGCTACACCTTC. Translating gives CASSLTWEGARGYTF.

This clone has only one observation. The V call is TRBV15, the J call TRBJ2-7, with TRBD2 as a possible D gene (5 bases). The CDR3 is 15 residues long. In germline, CDR1 is LNHNV, CDR2 YYDKDF (reference sequence). Trimming stripped 5 bases from V and 1 base from J, with 15 bases between. The CDR3 protein is CATSPPLAGSYEQYF. In DNA, the CDR3 is TGTGCCACCAGCCCTCCCCTGGCGGGTTCCTACGAGCAGTACTTC.

The chain combines TRBV29-1 with TRBJ1-2; tentatively, D is TRBD1 (5 bases). The V end was cut by 7 bases, the J end by 2 bases, with 20 bases between. The germline V gene has CDR1 SQVTM and CDR2 ANQGSEA. This CDR3 has 15 amino acids. CDR3 sequence reads: CSAGARGELNYGYTF. CDR3 nucleotide sequence: TGCAGCGCCGGAGCTAGGGGCGAATTGAACTATGGCTACACCTTC. The complete variable domain, with remaining parts taken from reference TRBV29-1 and TRBJ1-2, reads SAVISQKPSRDICQRGTSLTIQCQVDSQVTMMFWYRQQPGQSLTLIATANQGSEATYESGFVIDKFPISRPNLTFSTLTVSNMSPEDSSIYLCSAGARGELNYGYTFGSGTRLTVV.

The chain employs TRBV9 and TRBJ1-5; 9 nucleotides line up with TRBD1. With 0 bases clipped from V and 7 bases from J, the junction kept 5 bases outside the gene matches. CDR1 and CDR2 from the germline V gene are SGDLS and YYNGEE. The CDR3 extends over 15 amino acids. The CDR3 nucleotides read TGTGCCAGCAGCGTAGAGGGACAGGGCATCCAGCCCCAGCATTTT. This codes for CASSVEGQGIQPQHF.

The sample holds one count of this clone. The V call is TRBV6-5, the J call TRBJ2-2; the D gene is possibly TRBD2 (5 bases). The V and J ends lost 6 bases and 5 bases respectively, with 16 bases between them. The germline V gene has CDR1 MNHEY and CDR2 SVGAGI. The CDR3 length is 15 residues. The CDR3 loop reads CASSPGSRRTGELFF. CDR3 sequence (DNA): TGTGCCAGCAGCCCCGGGTCGCGGAGGACCGGGGAGCTGTTTTTT.

This chain connects TRBV29-1 to TRBJ1-4; D is perhaps TRBD1 (5 bases). The CDR3 length is 13 residues. V was clipped by 7 bases and J by 8 bases, with 17 bases between them. Germline V CDR1 and CDR2: SQVTM, ANQGSEA. The CDR3 protein is CSAHMGGEEKLFF. CDR3 nucleotides: TGCAGCGCACATATGGGAGGGGAGGAAAAACTGTTTTTT.